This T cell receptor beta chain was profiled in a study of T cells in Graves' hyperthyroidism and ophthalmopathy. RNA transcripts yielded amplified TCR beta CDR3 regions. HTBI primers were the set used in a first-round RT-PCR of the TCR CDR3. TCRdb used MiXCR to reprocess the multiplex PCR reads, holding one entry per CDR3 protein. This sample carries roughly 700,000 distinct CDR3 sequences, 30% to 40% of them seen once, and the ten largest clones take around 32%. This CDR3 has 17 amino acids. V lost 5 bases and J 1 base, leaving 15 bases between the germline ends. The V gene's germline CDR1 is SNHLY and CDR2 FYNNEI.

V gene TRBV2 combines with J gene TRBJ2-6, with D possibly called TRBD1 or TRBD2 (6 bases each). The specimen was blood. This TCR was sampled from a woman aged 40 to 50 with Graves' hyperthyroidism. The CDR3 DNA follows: TGTGCCAGCAGTTACGGGGGCATTCGATCTGGGGCCAACGTCCTGACTTTC. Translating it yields CASSYGGIRSGANVLTF.